This T cell receptor (beta chain) emerged from a study of cytomegalovirus exposure and HLA in healthy donors. Concerning this clone: Its antigen is currently unknown.

The PCR employed 60 Vbeta primers together with 13 Jbeta primers. Profiling relied on immunoSEQ multiplex PCR, and the TCRdb table lists in-frame clones only, not all of them. Among fewer than 250,000 clones listed, about 85% were seen once. Trimming pared 0 bases from V and 8 bases from J, leaving 16 bases between. The length of the CDR3 is 15 residues. The germline V gene encodes CDR1 MNHEY and CDR2 SVGAGI. The study, taken as a whole, reports: There were 164 TCR beta chains listed as cytomegalovirus-associated.

This chain links TRBV6-5 with TRBJ1-2; D remains unclear. Source material: PBMCs. The receptor comes from a woman between 50 and 59 years old in good health and CMV-seropositive. Written as DNA, the CDR3 is TGTGCCAGCAGTTACTCTCGTGGAGTAGCGCTAGGCTACACCTTC. Protein product: CASSYSRGVALGYTF.